This T cell receptor (beta chain) was sequenced in a study of OX40 agonist ivuxolimab in advanced cancers. About the research overall: Ivuxolimab, an agonist antibody against OX40 (CD134), was given to patients. Mean age around 60 years, range roughly 20 to 85; 82.7% male.

Study-level points and caveats: Expanded clones tended on average to be more numerous among CD8+ T cells than CD4+. Among patients with partial responses at 0.1-3.0 mg/kg, clonal expansion was among the lowest.

Data came from immunoSEQ multiplex PCR; TCRdb stores just in-frame clones and leaves some out. The data contain about 42,000 clones, approximately 78% of them singletons. The J segment lost 3 bases and the V segment lost 2 bases, leaving 12 bases of the junction unmatched. The CDR3 totals 17 residues. Germline lookup yields CDR1 KGHSH and CDR2 LQKENI. With respect to this clone: Its antigen remains unidentified.

The clonotype comes from an adult with an advanced solid tumor such as melanoma, head and neck, liver or kidney cancer. Specimen: CD4+ or CD8+ T cells sorted from blood, collected in a trial of the OX40 agonist ivuxolimab. This sequence joins TRBV18 and TRBJ1-2, with 7 bases matching TRBD1. The CDR3 loop reads CASSPNRGSLPYYGYTF. CDR3 DNA: TGTGCCAGCTCACCAAACAGGGGCTCCCTCCCCTACTATGGCTACACCTTC. Looking up the rest from reference TRBV18 and TRBJ1-2 gives the full variable domain: NAGVMQNPRHLVRRRGQEARLRCSPMKGHSHVYWYRQLPEEGLKFMVYLQKENIIDESGMPKERFSAEFPKEGPSILRIQQVVRGDSAAYFCASSPNRGSLPYYGYTFGSGTRLTVV.